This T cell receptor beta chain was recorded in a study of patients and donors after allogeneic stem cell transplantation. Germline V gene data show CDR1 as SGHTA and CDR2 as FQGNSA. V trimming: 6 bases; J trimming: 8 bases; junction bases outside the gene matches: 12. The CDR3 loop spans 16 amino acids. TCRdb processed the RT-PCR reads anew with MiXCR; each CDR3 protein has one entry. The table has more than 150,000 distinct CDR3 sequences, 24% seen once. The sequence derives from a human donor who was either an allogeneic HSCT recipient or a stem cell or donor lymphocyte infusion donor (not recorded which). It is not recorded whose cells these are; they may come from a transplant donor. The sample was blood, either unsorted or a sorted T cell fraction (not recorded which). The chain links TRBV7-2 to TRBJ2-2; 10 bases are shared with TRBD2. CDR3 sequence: CASRRSGRALLGELFF. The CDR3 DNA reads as TGTGCCAGCAGGAGGAGCGGGAGGGCCCTCTTAGGGGAGCTGTTTTTT.